This record looks at one T cell receptor (beta chain) sequence and its context. The data belong to a study of CD8+ T cells in alopecia areata. Study summary: Treated patients took oral tofacitinib at 5 to 10 mg twice daily.

The CDR3 length is 12 residues. Trimming cost V 5 bases and J 5 bases; bases outside gene matches: 3. CDR1 is PRHDT and CDR2 is FYEKMQ in the germline V gene (reference sequence). Sequencing templates came from extracted RNA that was reverse transcribed into cDNA. Generated by immunoSEQ multiplex PCR, the TCRdb table keeps only in-frame clones and is missing some. The sample consists of around 100,000 clones, around 71% of them appearing once. The treatment here: oral pan-JAK inhibitor, 5-10 mg twice daily. From PBMCs, CD4+ and CD8+ T cells were sorted. Here the sequenced sample was CD8+ T cells sorted from blood, taken around week 42, from a patient treated with tofacitinib. The chain uses TRBV13 and TRBJ2-7; 7 bases agree with TRBD1. This clonotype originated in a human donor with alopecia areata. The CDR3 loop reads CASSLQGNEQYF. CDR3 bases: TGTGCCAGCAGCCTACAGGGGAACGAGCAGTACTTC. Full variable domain (missing parts from reference TRBV13 and TRBJ2-7): AAGVIQSPRHLIKEKRETATLKCYPIPRHDTVYWYQQGPGQDPQFLISFYEKMQSDKGSIPDRFSAQQFSDYHSELNMSSLELGDSALYFCASSLQGNEQYFGPGTRLTVT.